This TCR delta chain was found in a study of human gamma delta and Vdelta1 T cells listed by TCRdb under 2018. About the investigation overall: In this study, the researchers looked at Delta One T cells, which are Vd1+ gamma-delta T cells, to see how well they work as cytotoxic effectors against acute myeloid leukemia. The investigation overall reported the following: Delta One T cells were reported to be polyclonal and to show broad cytotoxic targeting of acute myeloid leukemia.

After removal of 11 bases from V and 3 bases from J, the junction retains 33 bases not matched to a gene. In the germline V gene, CDR1 corresponds to TSWWSYY and CDR2 to QGS. Measured from the cysteine to the phenylalanine, the CDR3 is 23 residues long. The only DNA kept is the CDR3, 69 bases in frame from the first base. This clone came up a few times. Its antigen remains undetermined. One base away there is no much larger clone; base qualities are not given. Other nucleotide sequences in the sample specify the same CDR3. Library creation used PCR. Sequenced using an Illumina MiSeq. TCRdb reran clone calling on the public reads with CATT; rows sharing one DNA sequence were then combined. The sample table contains fewer than 15,000 delta-chain clones; only one count was recorded for less than 60% of them. Of the sample, approximately 1.4% is held by the ten largest clones.

Recombination linked TRDV1 to TRDJ1, and TRDD3 matches 13 of the central bases. This clonotype was obtained from a human donor in good health. Sequencing was carried out using Vdelta1 gamma-delta T cells from blood grown in culture (DOT cells). The cell subset or site label here, explained by the study, means: Delta One T cells, in vitro expanded/differentiated Vd1+ gamma-delta T cells. CDR3 loop: CAFYWPSNSYNVLGDTGADKLIF. The bases are TGTGCTTTCTACTGGCCTTCCAATTCCTACAACGTACTGGGGGATACGGGGGCCGATAAACTCATCTTT.